The rows below give T cell receptor beta chains drawn from one sample of a study of regulatory T cells in long-lasting Graves disease. TCRdb re-derived calls from the multiplex PCR reads in MiXCR, one entry per CDR3 protein. The table shows about 620,000 distinct CDR3 sequences, with 15% to 20% occurring only once. This sample was shared with a second study, whose subject was T cells in Graves' hyperthyroidism and ophthalmopathy.

The material sequenced was peripheral blood mononuclear cells (PBMCs), taken at new diagnosis, from a patient treated with antithyroid drugs. The receptors shown here come from a young woman with Graves disease. Each CDR3 is given with its conserved first and last residue. Each record gives: D gene, V gene, J gene, CDR3 protein. The D gene is left open where the match is weak.

D: NA
V: TRBV14
J: TRBJ1-1
CDR3: CASSQDYHIQAFF

D: TRBD2
V: TRBV7-2
J: TRBJ2-5
CDR3: CASSFRSLREVQETQYF

D: NA
V: TRBV18
J: TRBJ2-3
CDR3: CASSPPWSTDTQYF

D: NA
V: TRBV20-1
J: TRBJ1-1
CDR3: CSAPRIRRGMNTEAFF

D: NA
V: TRBV25-1
J: TRBJ2-3
CDR3: CASNEGARLTQYF

D: NA
V: TRBV3-1
J: TRBJ2-5
CDR3: CASSQDRGRAETQYF

D: TRBD2
V: TRBV28
J: TRBJ2-2
CDR3: CASSPSGSSYGELFF

D: TRBD1
V: TRBV12-3/TRBV12-4
J: TRBJ1-2
CDR3: CASSFSRQGTGGYTF

D: NA
V: TRBV20-1
J: TRBJ2-1
CDR3: CSARDSGSSYNEQFF

D: NA
V: TRBV6-5
J: TRBJ2-7
CDR3: CASSYLAGGNEQYF

D: TRBD1
V: TRBV5-1
J: TRBJ1-1
CDR3: CASRYTIQGYTEAFF

D: NA
V: TRBV6-2/TRBV6-3
J: TRBJ2-7
CDR3: CASSRAGRSSYEQYF

D: NA
V: TRBV27
J: TRBJ1-3
CDR3: CASSPRFGTSGNTIYF

D: TRBD1
V: TRBV9
J: TRBJ2-7
CDR3: CASSGEDRYEQYF

D: NA
V: TRBV7-9
J: TRBJ2-5
CDR3: CASSLEPVQETQYF

D: TRBD2
V: TRBV27
J: TRBJ2-7
CDR3: CASSLNSGGPHEQYF

D: TRBD1
V: TRBV28
J: TRBJ1-2
CDR3: CASSLGTGVRGYTF

D: TRBD1
V: TRBV7-9
J: TRBJ2-2
CDR3: CASSSPYGTGNTGELFF

D: TRBD1
V: TRBV6-2/TRBV6-3
J: TRBJ2-7
CDR3: CASSYPTGGSYEQYF

D: TRBD2
V: TRBV27
J: TRBJ2-7
CDR3: CASRAGLAGAYEQYF

D: TRBD1
V: TRBV20-1
J: TRBJ2-5
CDR3: CSAEDRQETQYF

D: TRBD1
V: TRBV4-1
J: TRBJ2-3
CDR3: CASSQYFRTGTSTDTQYF

D: TRBD2
V: TRBV9
J: TRBJ2-3
CDR3: CASSVDPLLAGEADTQYF

D: NA
V: TRBV12-5
J: TRBJ2-2
CDR3: CASGLDQGGGRGFRRELGTGELFF

D: NA
V: TRBV5-1
J: TRBJ2-5
CDR3: CASSAGSFTQETQYF

D: NA
V: TRBV7-9
J: TRBJ2-5
CDR3: CASTSRTAKETQYF

D: NA
V: TRBV12-3/TRBV12-4
J: TRBJ2-4
CDR3: CASSLVGGVQYF

D: NA
V: TRBV28
J: TRBJ1-1
CDR3: CASTRSYTEAFF

D: NA
V: TRBV6-1
J: TRBJ2-1
CDR3: CASNPGGNEQFF

D: TRBD1
V: TRBV28
J: TRBJ1-6
CDR3: CASSLAGQGYNSPLHF

D: TRBD1
V: TRBV24-1
J: TRBJ2-7
CDR3: CATSDTGTGSYEQYF

D: TRBD1
V: TRBV7-9
J: TRBJ2-5
CDR3: CASSAGTGINQETQYF

D: NA
V: TRBV25-1
J: TRBJ1-2
CDR3: CASSESEYGYTF

D: NA
V: TRBV20-1
J: TRBJ1-2
CDR3: CSARDQGAWNYGYTF

D: NA
V: TRBV7-3
J: TRBJ1-1
CDR3: CASSLNPQNTEAFF

D: NA
V: TRBV11-3
J: TRBJ2-3
CDR3: CASSLDLNANTQYF

D: NA
V: TRBV7-2
J: TRBJ1-2
CDR3: CASSPRTPDGYGYTF

D: TRBD1
V: TRBV28
J: TRBJ1-2
CDR3: CASSLLQGADGYTF

D: TRBD2
V: TRBV20-1
J: TRBJ2-3
CDR3: CSARDRTSGIGTDTQYF

D: NA
V: TRBV7-2
J: TRBJ1-5
CDR3: CASSPSRVHSNQPQHF

D: NA
V: TRBV5-1
J: TRBJ1-6
CDR3: CASSFEGAKGSPLHF

D: TRBD1
V: TRBV13
J: TRBJ2-7
CDR3: CASSGRDRADYEQYF